This TCR beta chain appears in the sequencing data of a study of blood T cell repertoires in COVID-19. Study processing details: How many nucleated cells were present was estimated from reference gene primer amplification. The method was immunoSEQ multiplex PCR; TCRdb's version includes in-frame clones alone and lacks a portion of them. V and J calls and clone size are copied from that table; D and trimming were computed from the DNA. The sample includes some 110,000 clones, approximately 79% of them seen just once. Germline V CDR1 and CDR2: MDHEN, SYDVKM. This CDR3 region has 16 residues. The J segment lost 2 bases and the V segment lost 6 bases, leaving 12 bases of the junction unmatched.

Source material: peripheral blood. V is TRBV28 and J is TRBJ2-7; 8 positions match TRBD2. The sequence was obtained from a man between 50 and 59 years old with acute or convalescent COVID-19. The CDR3 bases are TGTGCCAGCAGCCCCGGGAGGGGACTACGAACCTACGAGCAGTACTTC. Protein sequence: CASSPGRGLRTYEQYF. The whole variable domain, filled in from reference TRBV28 and TRBJ2-7, reads DVKVTQSSRYLVKRTGEKVFLECVQDMDHENMFWYRQDPGLGLRLIYFSYDVKMKEKGDIPEGYSVSREKKERFSLILESASTNQTSMYLCASSPGRGLRTYEQYFGPGTRLTVT.